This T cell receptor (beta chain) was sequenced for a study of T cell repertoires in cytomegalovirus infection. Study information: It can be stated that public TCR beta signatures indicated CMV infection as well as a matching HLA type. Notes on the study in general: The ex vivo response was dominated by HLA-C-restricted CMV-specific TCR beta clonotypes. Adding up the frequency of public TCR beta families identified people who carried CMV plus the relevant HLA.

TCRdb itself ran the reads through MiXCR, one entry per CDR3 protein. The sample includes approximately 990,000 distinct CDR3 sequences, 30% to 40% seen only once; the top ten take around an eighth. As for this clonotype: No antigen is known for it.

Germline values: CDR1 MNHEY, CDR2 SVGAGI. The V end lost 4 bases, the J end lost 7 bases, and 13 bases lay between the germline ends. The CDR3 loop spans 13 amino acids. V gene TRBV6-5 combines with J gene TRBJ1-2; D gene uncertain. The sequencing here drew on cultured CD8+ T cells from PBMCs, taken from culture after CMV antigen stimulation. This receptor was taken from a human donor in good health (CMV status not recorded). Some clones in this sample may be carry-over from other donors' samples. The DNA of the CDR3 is TGTGCCAGCAGTTTAACAGACGTGGGTGGCTACACCTTC. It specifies CASSLTDVGGYTF.